Listed below are T cell receptor beta chains from one sample, sequenced in a study of T cell repertoires in cytomegalovirus infection. TCRdb fed the reads into MiXCR, producing one record per CDR3 protein. Here the sample spans more than 400,000 distinct CDR3 sequences, about 25% being singletons. The specimen sequenced was PBMCs. These receptors were obtained from a human donor in good health (CMV status not recorded). Some clones in this sample may be carry-over from other donors' samples. Both conserved end residues are part of each CDR3. The order of the fields is D gene, clone size, J gene, V gene, CDR3 length, CDR3 DNA, CDR3 protein. A D gene is named only where the DNA matches it firmly. The size of a clone is reported for some rows only, either as once, few or many, or as a class for expanded clones.

>TRBD2|.|TRBJ2-1|TRBV11-2|16
TGTGCCAGCAGCTCGTGGCTAGCGGGGGAGAACAATGAGCAGTTCTTC
CASSSWLAGENNEQFF
>.|.|TRBJ2-2|TRBV29-1|13
TGCAGCGTTGTTGTGAGTCGGACCGGGGAGCTGTTTTTT
CSVVVSRTGELFF
>.|.|TRBJ1-1|TRBV30|15
TGTGCCTGGAGTGTAGCTAGTTTGAGGAACACTGAAGCTTTCTTT
CAWSVASLRNTEAFF
>.|many|TRBJ2-7|TRBV7-2|11
TGTGCCAGCAGCTTTGAATACGAGCAGTACTTC
CASSFEYEQYF
>.|.|TRBJ2-1|TRBV30|12
TGTGCCTGGACTAGCGTATGGGGTGAGCAGTTCTTC
CAWTSVWGEQFF
>TRBD2|many|TRBJ2-2|TRBV5-4|15
TGTGCCAGCAGCCCGGGACTAGCGGGAGCCGGGGAGCTGTTTTTT
CASSPGLAGAGELFF
>TRBD1|.|TRBJ1-2|TRBV6-5|15
TGTGCCAGCAGTCCAGGGACAGGGGCGACCTATGGCTACACCTTC
CASSPGTGATYGYTF
>.|few|TRBJ1-1|TRBV27|13
TGTGCCAGCACCCGTCGGGGGCATACTGAAGCTTTCTTT
CASTRRGHTEAFF
>TRBD1|.|TRBJ2-3|TRBV28|16
TGTGCCAGCAGTCCTTATCAGGGGGCGATGACAGATACGCAGTATTTT
CASSPYQGAMTDTQYF
>.|.|TRBJ1-2|TRBV7-2|12
TGTGCCAGCAGCACCCGGGACTATGGCTACACCTTC
CASSTRDYGYTF
>.|.|TRBJ1-4|TRBV30|12
TGTGCCTGGAGTACCACCCGAGGGAAACTGTTTTTT
CAWSTTRGKLFF
>.|many|TRBJ2-7|TRBV6-2/TRBV6-3|16
TGTGCCAGCACCCGGAGCGCCACAGCAGGGTACTACGAGCAGTACTTC
CASTRSATAGYYEQYF
>.|.|TRBJ1-2|TRBV4-3|16
TGCGCCAGCAGCCAGGACCACCGGGACATCAGATATGGCTACACCTTC
CASSQDHRDIRYGYTF
>TRBD1|few|TRBJ1-4|TRBV11-3|14
TGTGCCAGCAGCGCGCGGGACAGGGGGGAAAAACTGTTTTTT
CASSARDRGEKLFF
>.|few|TRBJ2-6|TRBV18|15
TGTGCCAGCTCACCTGACGGGACGAGGACCAACGTCCTGACTTTC
CASSPDGTRTNVLTF
>.|many|TRBJ2-7|TRBV6-1|12
TGTGCCAGCAGATCGGGAGAGTACGAGCAGTACTTC
CASRSGEYEQYF
>.|few|TRBJ1-1|TRBV4-3|14
TGCGCCAGCAGCCAAGACCATGCAGGAGATGAAGCTTTCTTT
CASSQDHAGDEAFF
>.|many|TRBJ2-7|TRBV12-3/TRBV12-4|14
TGTGCCAGCAGTTTTGCGGGGTCTCAGGCCGAGCAGTACTTC
CASSFAGSQAEQYF